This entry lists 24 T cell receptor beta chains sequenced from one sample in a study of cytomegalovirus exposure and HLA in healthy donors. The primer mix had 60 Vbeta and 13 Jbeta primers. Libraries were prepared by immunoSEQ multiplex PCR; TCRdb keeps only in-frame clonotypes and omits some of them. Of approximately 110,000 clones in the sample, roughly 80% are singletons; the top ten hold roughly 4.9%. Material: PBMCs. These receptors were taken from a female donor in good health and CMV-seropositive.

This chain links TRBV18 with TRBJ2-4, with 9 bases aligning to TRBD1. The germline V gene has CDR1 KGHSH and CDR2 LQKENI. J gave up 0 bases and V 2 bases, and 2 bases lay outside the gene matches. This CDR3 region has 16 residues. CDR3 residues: CASSPGTGKAKNIQYF. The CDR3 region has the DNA TGTGCCAGCTCACCAGGGACAGGGAAAGCCAAAAACATTCAGTACTTC.

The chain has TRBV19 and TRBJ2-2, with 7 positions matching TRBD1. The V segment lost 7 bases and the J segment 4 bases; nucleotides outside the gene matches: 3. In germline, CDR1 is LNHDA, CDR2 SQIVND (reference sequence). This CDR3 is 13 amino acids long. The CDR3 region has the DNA TGTGCCAGTACACAGGGGATCACCGGGGAGCTGTTTTTT. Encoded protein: CASTQGITGELFF. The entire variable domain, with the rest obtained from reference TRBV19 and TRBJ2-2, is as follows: DGGITQSPKYLFRKEGQNVTLSCEQNLNHDAMYWYRQDPGQGLRLIYYSQIVNDFQKGDIAEGYSVSREKKESFPLTVTSAQKNPTAFYLCASTQGITGELFFGEGSRLTVL.

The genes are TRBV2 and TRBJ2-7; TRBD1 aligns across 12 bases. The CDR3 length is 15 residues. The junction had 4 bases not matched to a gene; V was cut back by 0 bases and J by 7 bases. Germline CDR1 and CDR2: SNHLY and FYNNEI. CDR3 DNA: TGTGCCAGCAGTGAAGCGGGACAGGGGGCTTGGGAGCAGTACTTC. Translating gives CASSEAGQGAWEQYF.

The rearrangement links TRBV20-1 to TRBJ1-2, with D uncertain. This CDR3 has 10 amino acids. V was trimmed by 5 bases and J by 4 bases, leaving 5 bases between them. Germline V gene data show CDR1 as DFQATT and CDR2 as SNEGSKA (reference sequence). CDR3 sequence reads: CSAPSYGYTF. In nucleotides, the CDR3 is TGCAGTGCTCCCAGCTATGGCTACACCTTC.

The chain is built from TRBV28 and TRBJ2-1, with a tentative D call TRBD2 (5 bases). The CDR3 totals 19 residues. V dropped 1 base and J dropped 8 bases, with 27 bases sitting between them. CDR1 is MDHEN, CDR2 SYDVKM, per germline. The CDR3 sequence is CASSLSPPGTRRLQDEQFF. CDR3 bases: TGTGCCAGCAGTTTATCTCCCCCCGGTACTAGAAGGTTGCAGGATGAGCAGTTCTTC. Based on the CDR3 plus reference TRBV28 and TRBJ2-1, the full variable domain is DVKVTQSSRYLVKRTGEKVFLECVQDMDHENMFWYRQDPGLGLRLIYFSYDVKMKEKGDIPEGYSVSREKKERFSLILESASTNQTSMYLCASSLSPPGTRRLQDEQFFGPGTRLTVL.

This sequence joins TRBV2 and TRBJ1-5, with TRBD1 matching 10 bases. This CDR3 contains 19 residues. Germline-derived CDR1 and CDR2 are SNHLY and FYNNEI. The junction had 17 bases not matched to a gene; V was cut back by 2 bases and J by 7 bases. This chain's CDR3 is CASSEHYRETGGGGQPQHF. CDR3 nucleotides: TGTGCCAGCAGTGAACATTATAGGGAGACAGGGGGCGGCGGGCAGCCCCAGCATTTT.

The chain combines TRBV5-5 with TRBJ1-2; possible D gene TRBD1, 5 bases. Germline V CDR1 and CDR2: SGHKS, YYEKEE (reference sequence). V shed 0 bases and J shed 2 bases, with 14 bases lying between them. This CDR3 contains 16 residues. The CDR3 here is CASSLDLGQINYGYTF. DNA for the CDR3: TGTGCCAGCAGCTTGGATCTGGGGCAAATCAACTATGGCTACACCTTC.

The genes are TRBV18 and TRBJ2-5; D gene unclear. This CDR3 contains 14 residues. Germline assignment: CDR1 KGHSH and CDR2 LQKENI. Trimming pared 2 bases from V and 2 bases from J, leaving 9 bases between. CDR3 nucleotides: TGTGCCAGCTCACCAAAGACTTTTCAAGAGACCCAGTACTTC. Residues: CASSPKTFQETQYF.

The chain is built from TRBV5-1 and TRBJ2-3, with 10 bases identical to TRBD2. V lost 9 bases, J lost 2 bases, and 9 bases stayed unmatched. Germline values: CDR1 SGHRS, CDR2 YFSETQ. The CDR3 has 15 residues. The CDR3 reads CATTSGAFPTDTQYF. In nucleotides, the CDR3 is TGCGCCACCACTAGCGGGGCCTTTCCCACAGATACGCAGTATTTT.

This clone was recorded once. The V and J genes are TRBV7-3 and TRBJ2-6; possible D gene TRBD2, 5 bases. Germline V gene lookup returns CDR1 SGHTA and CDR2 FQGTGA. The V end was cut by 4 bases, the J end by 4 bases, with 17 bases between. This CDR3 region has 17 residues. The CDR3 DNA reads TGTGCCAGCAGCTCTAACAGCGTCCGGGGAGGGGCCAACGTCCTGACTTTC. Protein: CASSSNSVRGGANVLTF.

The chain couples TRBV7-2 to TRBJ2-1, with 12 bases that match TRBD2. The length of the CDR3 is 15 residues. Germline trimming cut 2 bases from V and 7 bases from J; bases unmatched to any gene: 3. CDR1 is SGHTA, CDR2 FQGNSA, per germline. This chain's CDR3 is CASSLLAGGPNEQFF. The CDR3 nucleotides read TGTGCCAGCAGCTTACTAGCGGGGGGGCCGAATGAGCAGTTCTTC.

The CDR3 nucleotides are TGTGCCTGGAGTGTACGTAGGGGGCTCGGTTCACCCCTCCACTTT. Translation gives CAWSVRRGLGSPLHF. The chain couples TRBV30 to TRBJ1-6; 7 bases line up with TRBD1. CDR1 is GTSNPN and CDR2 is SVGIG in the germline V gene (reference sequence). The CDR3 is 15 amino acids. The V and J ends lost 0 bases and 9 bases, in that order; junction bases with no gene match: 8. Complete variable domain (other parts from reference TRBV30 and TRBJ1-6): SQTIHQWPATLVQPVGSPLSLECTVEGTSNPNLYWYRQAAGRGLQLLFYSVGIGQISSEVPQNLSASRPQDRQFILSSKKLLLSDSGFYLCAWSVRRGLGSPLHFGNGTRLTVT.

CDR3 coding DNA: TGTGCCAGCAGCTTAGGACAGTCGGGCAATCAGCCCCAGCATTTT. Amino acids: CASSLGQSGNQPQHF. The chain has TRBV7-9 and TRBJ1-5, with D perhaps matching TRBD1 (5 bases). Trimming left V 1 base short and J 2 bases short, with 9 bases between. Germline CDR1 SEHNR, CDR2 FQNEAQ (reference sequence). This CDR3 spans 15 amino acids.

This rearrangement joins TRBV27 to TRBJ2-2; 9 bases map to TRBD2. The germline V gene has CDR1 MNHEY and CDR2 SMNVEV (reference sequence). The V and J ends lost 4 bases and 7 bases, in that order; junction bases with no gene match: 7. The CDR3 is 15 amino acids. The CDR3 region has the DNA TGTGCCAGCAGTTCCCTAGCGGGGTCTAGCGGGGAGCTGTTTTTT. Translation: CASSSLAGSSGELFF.

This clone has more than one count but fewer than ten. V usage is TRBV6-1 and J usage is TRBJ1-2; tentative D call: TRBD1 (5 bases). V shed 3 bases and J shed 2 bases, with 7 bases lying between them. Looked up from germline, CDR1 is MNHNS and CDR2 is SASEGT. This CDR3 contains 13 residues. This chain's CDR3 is CASSEGHNYGYTF. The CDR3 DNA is TGTGCCAGCAGTGAGGGGCACAACTATGGCTACACCTTC.

CDR3 loop: CASSIMAGGGSGNTIYF. CDR3 sequence (DNA): TGTGCCAGTAGTATCATGGCAGGGGGCGGATCTGGAAACACCATATATTTT. The chain uses TRBV19 and TRBJ1-3; 8 positions match TRBD1. The ends lost 3 bases at V and 1 base at J; junction bases unmatched: 8. The CDR3 sequence is 17 residues long. Per the germline V gene, CDR1 is LNHDA and CDR2 is SQIVND (reference sequence).

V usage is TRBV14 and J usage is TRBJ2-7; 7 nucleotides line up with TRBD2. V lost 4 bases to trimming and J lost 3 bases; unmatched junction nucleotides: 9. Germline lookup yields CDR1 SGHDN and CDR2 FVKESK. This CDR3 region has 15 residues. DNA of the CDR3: TGTGCCAGCAGCCCCAGCCGAGCGGGGAACTACGAGCAGTACTTC. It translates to CASSPSRAGNYEQYF.

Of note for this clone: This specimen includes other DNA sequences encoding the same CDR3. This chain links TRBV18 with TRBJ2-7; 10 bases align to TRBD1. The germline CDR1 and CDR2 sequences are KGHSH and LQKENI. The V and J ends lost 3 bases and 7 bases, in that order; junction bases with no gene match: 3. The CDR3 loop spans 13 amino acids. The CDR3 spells CASSPRDRGEQYF. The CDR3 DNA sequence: TGTGCCAGCTCACCCCGGGACAGGGGAGAGCAGTACTTC.

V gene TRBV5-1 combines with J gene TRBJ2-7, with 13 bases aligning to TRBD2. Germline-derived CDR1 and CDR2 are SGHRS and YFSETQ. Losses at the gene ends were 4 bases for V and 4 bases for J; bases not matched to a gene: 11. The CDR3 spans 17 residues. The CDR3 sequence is CASSPRTSGGTAYEQYF. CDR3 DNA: TGCGCCAGCAGCCCAAGGACTAGCGGGGGCACCGCATACGAGCAGTACTTC.

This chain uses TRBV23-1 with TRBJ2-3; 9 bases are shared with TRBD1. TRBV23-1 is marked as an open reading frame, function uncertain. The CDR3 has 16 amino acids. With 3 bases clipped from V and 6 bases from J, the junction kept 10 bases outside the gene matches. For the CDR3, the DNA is TGCGCCAGCAGTCACCCACAGGGGGCCCGACAGGATACGCAGTATTTT. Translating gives CASSHPQGARQDTQYF.

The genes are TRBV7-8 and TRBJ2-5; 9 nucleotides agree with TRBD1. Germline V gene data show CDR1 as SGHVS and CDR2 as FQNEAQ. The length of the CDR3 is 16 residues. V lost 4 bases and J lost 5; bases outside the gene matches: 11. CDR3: CASSSRGTGRGETQYF. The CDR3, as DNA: TGTGCCAGCAGCTCTAGGGGGACAGGGCGGGGGGAGACCCAGTACTTC.

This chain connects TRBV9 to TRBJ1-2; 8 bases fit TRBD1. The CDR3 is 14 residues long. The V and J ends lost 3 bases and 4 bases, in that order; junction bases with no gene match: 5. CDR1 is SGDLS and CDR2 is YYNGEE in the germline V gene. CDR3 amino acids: CASSARQGSYGYTF. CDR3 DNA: TGTGCCAGCAGCGCGCGACAGGGGAGCTATGGCTACACCTTC. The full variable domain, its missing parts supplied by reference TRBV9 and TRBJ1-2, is DSGVTQTPKHLITATGQRVTLRCSPRSGDLSVYWYQQSLDQGLQFLIQYYNGEERAKGNILERFSAQQFPDLHSELNLSSLELGDSALYFCASSARQGSYGYTFGSGTRLTVV.

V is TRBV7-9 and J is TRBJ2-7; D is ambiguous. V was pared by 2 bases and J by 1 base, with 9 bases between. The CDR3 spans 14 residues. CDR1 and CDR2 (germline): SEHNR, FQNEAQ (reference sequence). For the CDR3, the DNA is TGTGCCAGCAGCTTATCAACAAAGTCCTACGAGCAGTACTTC. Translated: CASSLSTKSYEQYF.

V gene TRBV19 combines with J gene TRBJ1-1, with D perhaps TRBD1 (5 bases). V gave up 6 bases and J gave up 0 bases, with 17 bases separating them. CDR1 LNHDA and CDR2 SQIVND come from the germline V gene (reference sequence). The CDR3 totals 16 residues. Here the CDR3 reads CASSSRAGRMNTEAFF. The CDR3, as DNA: TGTGCCAGTAGCTCTCGGGCAGGGCGGATGAACACTGAAGCTTTCTTT.